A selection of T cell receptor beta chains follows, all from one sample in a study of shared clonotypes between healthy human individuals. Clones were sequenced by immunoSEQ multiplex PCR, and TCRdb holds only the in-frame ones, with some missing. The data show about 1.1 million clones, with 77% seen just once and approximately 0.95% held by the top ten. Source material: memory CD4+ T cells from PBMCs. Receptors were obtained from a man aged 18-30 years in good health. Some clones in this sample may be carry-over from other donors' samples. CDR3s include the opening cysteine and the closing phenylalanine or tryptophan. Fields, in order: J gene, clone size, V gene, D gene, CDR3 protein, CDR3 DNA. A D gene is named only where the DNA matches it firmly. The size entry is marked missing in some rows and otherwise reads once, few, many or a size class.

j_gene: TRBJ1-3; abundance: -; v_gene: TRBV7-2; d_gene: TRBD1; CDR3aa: CASSFVPGQGNTIYF; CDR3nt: TGTGCCAGCAGCTTCGTCCCGGGACAGGGAAACACCATATATTTT
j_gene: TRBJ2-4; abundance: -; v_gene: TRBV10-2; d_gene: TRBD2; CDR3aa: CASSAGTSGFRGLAKNIQYF; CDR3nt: TGCGCTAGCAGTGCCGGGACTAGCGGGTTCAGGGGGTTAGCCAAAAACATTCAGTACTTC
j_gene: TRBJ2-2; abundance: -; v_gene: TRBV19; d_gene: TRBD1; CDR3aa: CASSIFRDRADTGELFF; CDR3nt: TGTGCCAGTAGTATCTTTAGAGACAGGGCGGACACCGGGGAGCTGTTTTTT
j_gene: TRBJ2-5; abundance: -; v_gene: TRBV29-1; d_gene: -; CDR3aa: CSVEDLREWHQETQYF; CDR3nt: TGCAGCGTTGAAGATCTGAGGGAGTGGCACCAAGAGACCCAGTACTTC
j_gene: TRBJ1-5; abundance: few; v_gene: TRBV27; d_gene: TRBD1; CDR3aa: CASRQDRDLYQPQHF; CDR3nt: TGTGCCAGCAGGCAGGACAGGGACCTTTATCAGCCCCAGCATTTT
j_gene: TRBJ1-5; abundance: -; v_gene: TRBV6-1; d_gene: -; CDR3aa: CASSDPPPQPQHF; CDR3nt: TGTGCCAGCAGTGATCCGCCCCCCCAGCCCCAGCATTTT
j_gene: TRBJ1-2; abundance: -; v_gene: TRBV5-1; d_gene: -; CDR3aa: CASSNQQQGYGYTF; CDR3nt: TGCGCCAGCAGCAATCAACAACAGGGTTATGGCTACACCTTC
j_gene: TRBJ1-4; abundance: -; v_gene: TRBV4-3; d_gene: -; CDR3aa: CASSQDKRYNEKLFF; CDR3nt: TGCGCCAGCAGCCAAGATAAACGGTATAATGAAAAACTGTTTTTT
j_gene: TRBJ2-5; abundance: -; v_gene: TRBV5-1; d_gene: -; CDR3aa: CASSQDGWGETQYF; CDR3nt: TGCGCCAGCAGCCAAGACGGTTGGGGAGAGACCCAGTACTTC
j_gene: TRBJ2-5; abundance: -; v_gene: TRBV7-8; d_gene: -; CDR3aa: CASSLARRRYGGETQYF; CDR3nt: TGTGCCAGCAGCTTAGCCCGTCGGCGGTACGGTGGAGAGACCCAGTACTTC
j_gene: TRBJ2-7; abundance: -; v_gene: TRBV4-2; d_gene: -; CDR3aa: CASSQDVGYSYEQYF; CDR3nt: TGTGCCAGCAGCCAAGACGTCGGCTACAGCTACGAGCAGTACTTC
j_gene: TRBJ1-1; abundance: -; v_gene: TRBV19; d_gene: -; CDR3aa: CASSTGQNTEAFF; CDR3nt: TGTGCCAGTAGTACCGGACAGAACACTGAAGCTTTCTTT
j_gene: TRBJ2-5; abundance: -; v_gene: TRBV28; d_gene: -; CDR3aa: CASSLGEGDQYF; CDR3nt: TGTGCCAGCAGTTTAGGAGAAGGTGACCAGTACTTC
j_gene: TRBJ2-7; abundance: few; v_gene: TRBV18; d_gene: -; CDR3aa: CASSPLVSYEQYF; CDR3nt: TGTGCCAGCTCACCACTCGTCTCCTACGAGCAGTACTTC
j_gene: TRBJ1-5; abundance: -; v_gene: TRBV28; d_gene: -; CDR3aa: CASSQGPGPRNQPQHF; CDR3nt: TGTGCCAGCAGCCAGGGACCCGGACCCCGCAATCAGCCCCAGCATTTT
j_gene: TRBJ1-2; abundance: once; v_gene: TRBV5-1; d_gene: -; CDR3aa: CASSFALIYGYTF; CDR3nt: TGCGCCAGCAGCTTTGCCTTAATATATGGCTACACCTTC
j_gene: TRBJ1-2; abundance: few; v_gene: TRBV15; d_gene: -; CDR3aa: CATSRDLKDGYTF; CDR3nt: TGTGCCACCAGCAGAGATCTGAAGGATGGCTACACCTTC
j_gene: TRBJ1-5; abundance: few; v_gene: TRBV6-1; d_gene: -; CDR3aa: CATSYSNQPQHF; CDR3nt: TGTGCCACCTCTTATAGCAATCAGCCCCAGCATTTT
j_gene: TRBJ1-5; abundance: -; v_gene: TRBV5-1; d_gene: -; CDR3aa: CASSLGGESNQPQHF; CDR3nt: TGCGCCAGCAGCTTGGGAGGGGAAAGCAATCAGCCCCAGCATTTT
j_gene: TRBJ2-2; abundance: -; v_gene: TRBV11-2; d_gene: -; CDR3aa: CASSPYRTDTNTGELFF; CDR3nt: TGTGCCAGCAGCCCATATAGGACAGACACGAACACCGGGGAGCTGTTTTTT
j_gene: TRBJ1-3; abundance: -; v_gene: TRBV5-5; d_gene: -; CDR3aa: CASSLGSSTGNTIYF; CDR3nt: TGTGCCAGCAGCTTGGGCAGTTCAACGGGAAACACCATATATTTT
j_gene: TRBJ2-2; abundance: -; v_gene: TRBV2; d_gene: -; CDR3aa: CASSPERRNTGELFF; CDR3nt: TGTGCCAGCAGCCCTGAGAGGAGGAACACCGGGGAGCTGTTTTTT
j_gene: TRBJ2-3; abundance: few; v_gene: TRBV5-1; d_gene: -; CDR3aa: CASSLGQPGDTQYF; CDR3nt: TGCGCCAGCAGCTTGGGACAGCCAGGGGATACGCAGTATTTT
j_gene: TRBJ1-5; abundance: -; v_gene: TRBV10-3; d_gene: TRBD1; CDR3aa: CAISEAGQSSPQHF; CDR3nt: TGTGCCATCAGTGAGGCGGGACAGTCCTCGCCCCAGCATTTT
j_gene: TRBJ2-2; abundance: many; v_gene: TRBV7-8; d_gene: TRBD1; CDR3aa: CASSLDRDRGTGELFF; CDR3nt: TGTGCCAGCAGCTTAGACCGGGACAGGGGAACCGGGGAGCTGTTTTTT
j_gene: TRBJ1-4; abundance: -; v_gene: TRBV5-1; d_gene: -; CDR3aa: CASSLLGAGEKLFF; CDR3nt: TGCGCCAGCAGCTTGTTAGGGGCCGGTGAAAAACTGTTTTTT
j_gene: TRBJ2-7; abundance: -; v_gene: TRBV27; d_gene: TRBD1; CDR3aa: CASSPWDRDEQYF; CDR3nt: TGTGCCAGCAGTCCCTGGGACAGGGACGAGCAGTACTTC